Listed below are T cell receptor beta chains from one sample, sequenced in a study of blood T cell repertoires in COVID-19. Measured with immunoSEQ multiplex PCR; TCRdb has only the in-frame clones, and not every one. This table has about 100,000 clones, about 90% appearing once. Sequencing was done on a sample of peripheral blood. Every receptor here comes from a man under 40 in a cohort sampled during active COVID-19. Both conserved end residues are part of each CDR3. A D gene is named only where the DNA matches it firmly. Not every row has a clone size; where given, it reads once, few, many or a size class.

>TRBJ2-2|few|-|TRBV11-1
CASSERAGAGTGELFF
TGTGCCAGCAGCGAACGGGCAGGGGCTGGAACCGGGGAGCTGTTTTTT
>TRBJ2-3|-|TRBD2|TRBV10-3
CAISEASGVTDTQYF
TGTGCCATCAGTGAAGCTAGCGGGGTCACAGATACGCAGTATTTT
>TRBJ2-3|-|TRBD1|TRBV18
CASSRFDRAIDTQYF
TGTGCCAGCTCACGCTTCGACAGGGCTATAGATACGCAGTATTTT
>TRBJ1-1|-|-|TRBV5-6
CASSLGSNTEAFF
TGTGCCAGCAGTCTAGGCAGTAACACTGAAGCTTTCTTT
>TRBJ2-2|-|-|TRBV5-1
CASSPWTASPANTGELFF
TGCGCCAGCAGCCCCTGGACAGCGTCCCCCGCGAACACCGGGGAGCTGTTTTTT
>TRBJ2-5|-|-|TRBV13
CASSPGSAGGETQYF
TGTGCCAGCAGCCCGGGGTCCGCCGGCGGGGAGACCCAGTACTTC
>TRBJ2-4|-|-|TRBV4-1
CASRPILAKNIQYF
TGCGCCAGCAGGCCTATACTAGCCAAAAACATTCAGTACTTC
>TRBJ2-3|-|-|TRBV3-1/TRBV3-2
CASSPWRVGTDTQYF
TGTGCCAGCAGCCCATGGCGGGTTGGCACAGATACGCAGTATTTT
>TRBJ1-1|-|-|TRBV6-6
CASSYSGRGDTEAFF
TGTGCCAGCAGTTACTCAGGGAGGGGGGACACTGAAGCTTTCTTT
>TRBJ2-2|-|-|TRBV7-6
CASSSPTRRGTGELFF
TGTGCCAGCAGCTCTCCGACCCGGAGGGGAACCGGGGAGCTGTTTTTT
>TRBJ2-2|-|TRBD1|TRBV28
CASSSHRGNTGELFF
TGTGCCAGCAGTTCCCACAGGGGAAACACCGGGGAGCTGTTTTTT
>TRBJ2-1|-|-|TRBV23-1
CASSQLRNEQFF
TGCGCCAGCAGTCAATTACGGAATGAGCAGTTCTTC
>TRBJ2-3|-|-|TRBV19
CASSITATQEDTQYF
TGTGCCAGTAGTATAACCGCCACCCAGGAAGATACGCAGTATTTT
>TRBJ2-1|-|TRBD2|TRBV7-2
CASSLRQTSGGVSYNEQFF
TGTGCCAGCAGCTTAAGGCAAACTAGCGGGGGGGTGAGCTACAATGAGCAGTTCTTC
>TRBJ1-5|-|TRBD1|TRBV12-3/TRBV12-4
CASSDRDNQPQHF
TGTGCCAGCAGTGACAGGGATAATCAGCCCCAGCATTTT
>TRBJ2-3|-|TRBD2|TRBV27
CASSFRLAGGIPTDTQYF
TGTGCCAGCAGTTTTAGGCTAGCGGGGGGGATTCCCACAGATACGCAGTATTTT
>TRBJ1-1|-|-|TRBV6-1
CASREGGGSTEAFF
TGTGCCAGCAGGGAAGGGGGGGGGAGCACTGAAGCTTTCTTT
>TRBJ2-7|-|TRBD1|TRBV7-2
CASSLSQGAFYEQYF
TGTGCCAGCAGCTTAAGTCAGGGGGCTTTCTACGAGCAGTACTTC
>TRBJ2-1|-|-|TRBV11-2
CASSAQGGEQFF
TGTGCCAGCAGCGCCCAAGGCGGTGAGCAGTTCTTC
>TRBJ1-1|-|-|TRBV9
CASSVDPTGITEAFF
TGTGCCAGCAGCGTAGACCCTACAGGGATCACTGAAGCTTTCTTT
>TRBJ1-1|-|-|TRBV10-1
CASSLTVNTEAFF
TGCGCCAGCAGCTTGACAGTGAACACTGAAGCTTTCTTT
>TRBJ2-2|-|-|TRBV7-2
CASSLILIRNTGELFF
TGTGCCAGCAGCTTAATCCTTATCAGAAACACCGGGGAGCTGTTTTTT
>TRBJ1-2|-|-|TRBV19
CASSFPRHLSYGYTF
TGTGCCTCAAGTTTCCCCAGGCATCTGTCCTATGGCTACACCTTC
>TRBJ2-1|-|-|TRBV13
CASSLYNEQFF
TGTGCCAGCAGCCTTTACAATGAGCAGTTCTTC
>TRBJ1-2|-|-|TRBV12-3/TRBV12-4
CASRPQEGYGYTF
TGTGCCAGCAGGCCACAGGAAGGGTATGGCTACACCTTC
>TRBJ1-2|-|-|TRBV7-9
CASSLSQGSQGYTF
TGTGCCAGCAGCTTATCTCAGGGTTCGCAGGGCTACACCTTC
>TRBJ1-2|-|TRBD1|TRBV6-5
CASSSPGTGYGYTF
TGTGCCAGCAGTTCACCCGGGACAGGCTATGGCTACACCTTC
>TRBJ2-3|-|TRBD2|TRBV7-8
CASSKRLVAGGLMDTDTQYF
TGTGCCAGCAGCAAACGACTAGTAGCGGGGGGGCTAATGGACACAGATACGCAGTATTTT
>TRBJ2-2|-|TRBD1|TRBV7-9
CASSSATGATGELFF
TGTGCCAGCAGCTCAGCGACAGGGGCGACCGGGGAGCTGTTTTTT
>TRBJ2-6|-|TRBD1|TRBV6-2/TRBV6-3
CASSPPGTGRANVLTF
TGTGCCAGCAGTCCGCCGGGGACAGGGAGGGCCAACGTCCTGACTTTC
>TRBJ1-2|-|-|TRBV7-6
CASSLAGGMGGYTF
TGTGCCAGCAGCTTAGCGGGGGGGATGGGTGGCTACACCTTC
>TRBJ2-1|-|-|TRBV7-8
CASSLSRDNEQFF
TGTGCCAGCAGCTTGTCTAGAGACAATGAGCAGTTCTTC
>TRBJ1-2|-|-|TRBV28
CASRLTANYGYTF
TGTGCCAGCCGATTGACAGCCAACTATGGCTACACCTTC
>TRBJ2-5|once|TRBD1|TRBV28
CASSLTGGETQYF
TGTGCCAGCAGTTTGACAGGGGGGGAGACCCAGTACTTC
>TRBJ2-5|-|TRBD2|TRBV29-1
CSELAGGPTETQYF
TGCAGCGAACTAGCGGGGGGCCCCACGGAGACCCAGTACTTC
>TRBJ1-4|-|-|TRBV21-1
CASSKDEVSRDRRGWLFF
TGTGCCAGCAGCAAAGATGAAGTTTCCCGGGACAGGCGAGGGTGGTTGTTTTTT
>TRBJ2-3|few|TRBD1|TRBV6-5
CASRRQGGTDTQYF
TGTGCCAGCAGACGACAGGGTGGGACAGATACGCAGTATTTT
>TRBJ2-7|-|TRBD1|TRBV6-5
CASSLDRGYEQYF
TGTGCCAGCAGCCTCGACAGGGGCTACGAGCAGTACTTC
>TRBJ2-1|once|-|TRBV4-3
CASSQAARFGSYNEQFF
TGCGCCAGCAGCCAAGCCGCCCGGTTTGGTTCCTACAATGAGCAGTTCTTC
>TRBJ1-2|once|-|TRBV19
CASKEAAYGYTF
TGTGCCAGTAAGGAGGCGGCCTATGGCTACACCTTC
>TRBJ1-6|-|-|TRBV27
CASSLSSRQSSYNSPLHF
TGTGCCAGCAGTTTATCGTCCAGGCAAAGCTCCTATAATTCACCCCTCCACTTT
>TRBJ2-6|-|-|TRBV27
CASAGQRLSGANVLTF
TGTGCCAGCGCGGGACAGAGACTATCTGGGGCCAACGTCCTGACTTTC
>TRBJ2-2|-|TRBD1|TRBV29-1
CSVARDRGTGELFF
TGCAGCGTCGCCCGGGACAGGGGGACCGGGGAGCTGTTTTTT
>TRBJ2-6|-|-|TRBV18
CASSPPRGSGANVLTF
TGTGCCAGCTCACCACCTCGGGGCTCTGGGGCCAACGTCCTGACTTTC
>TRBJ2-7|-|-|TRBV15
CATSSRPRYEQYF
TGTGCCACCAGTAGCCGGCCGCGGTACGAGCAGTACTTC
>TRBJ2-2|-|-|TRBV11-3
CASSSSEGRGTGELFF
TGTGCCAGCAGCTCCTCAGAGGGCAGGGGCACCGGGGAGCTGTTTTTT
>TRBJ2-5|-|-|TRBV11-2
CASSPGNQETQYF
TGTGCCAGCAGCCCAGGCAACCAAGAGACCCAGTACTTC
>TRBJ1-2|-|-|TRBV6-6
CASSYARGDYGYTF
TGTGCCAGCAGTTACGCTAGGGGTGACTATGGCTACACCTTC
>TRBJ1-4|-|TRBD1|TRBV19
CASNTGGTNEKLFF
TGTGCCAGTAATACAGGGGGCACTAATGAAAAACTGTTTTTT
>TRBJ2-3|-|-|TRBV7-9
CASSLAGSTDTQYF
TGTGCCAGCAGCTTAGCGGGCAGCACAGATACGCAGTATTTT
>TRBJ1-4|-|-|TRBV10-1
CASSDSRGRREKLFF
TGCGCCAGCAGTGACAGCCGTGGGCGTCGGGAAAAACTGTTTTTT
>TRBJ1-4|-|TRBD1|TRBV7-9
CASSLGTGANEKLFF
TGTGCCAGCAGCTTGGGCACAGGGGCTAATGAAAAACTGTTTTTT